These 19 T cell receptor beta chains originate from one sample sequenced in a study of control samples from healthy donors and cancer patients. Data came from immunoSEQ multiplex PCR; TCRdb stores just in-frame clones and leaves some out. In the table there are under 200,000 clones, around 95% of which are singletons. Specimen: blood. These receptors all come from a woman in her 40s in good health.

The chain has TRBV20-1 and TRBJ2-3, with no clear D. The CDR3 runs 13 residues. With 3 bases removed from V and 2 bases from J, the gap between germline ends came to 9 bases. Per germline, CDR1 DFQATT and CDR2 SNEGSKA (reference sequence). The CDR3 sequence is CSASRHTTDTQYF. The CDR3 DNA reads TGCAGTGCTAGTCGCCATACCACAGATACGCAGTATTTT.

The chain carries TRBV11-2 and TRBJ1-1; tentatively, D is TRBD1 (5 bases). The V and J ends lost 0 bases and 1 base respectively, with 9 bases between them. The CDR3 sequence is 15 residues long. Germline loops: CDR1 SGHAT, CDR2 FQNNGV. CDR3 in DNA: TGTGCCAGCAGCTTAGAAGGACAACCGAACACTGAAGCTTTCTTT. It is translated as CASSLEGQPNTEAFF.

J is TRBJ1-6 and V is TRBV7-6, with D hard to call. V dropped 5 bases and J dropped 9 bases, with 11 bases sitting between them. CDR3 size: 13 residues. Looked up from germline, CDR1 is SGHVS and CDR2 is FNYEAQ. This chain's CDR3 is CASSQYYRSPLHF. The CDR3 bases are TGTGCCAGCAGCCAGTATTATCGTTCACCCCTCCACTTT.

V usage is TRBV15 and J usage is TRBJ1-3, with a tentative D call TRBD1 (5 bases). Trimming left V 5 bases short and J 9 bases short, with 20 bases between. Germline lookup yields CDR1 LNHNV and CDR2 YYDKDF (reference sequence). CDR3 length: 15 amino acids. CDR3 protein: CATSGGYRGGVTIYF. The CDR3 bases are TGTGCCACCAGCGGGGGGTATCGCGGGGGAGTCACCATATATTTT.

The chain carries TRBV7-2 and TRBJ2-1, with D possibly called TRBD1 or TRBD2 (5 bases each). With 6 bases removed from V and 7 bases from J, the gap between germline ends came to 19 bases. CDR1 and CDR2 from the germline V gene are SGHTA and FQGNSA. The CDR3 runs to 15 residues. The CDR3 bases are TGTGCCAGCAGTTCAAGGACCGGGGCCAGGAATGAGCAGTTCTTC. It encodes CASSSRTGARNEQFF. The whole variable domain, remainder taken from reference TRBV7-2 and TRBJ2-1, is GAGVSQSPSNKVTEKGKDVELRCDPISGHTALYWYRQSLGQGLEFLIYFQGNSAPDKSGLPSDRFSAERTGGSVSTLTIQRTQQEDSAVYLCASSSRTGARNEQFFGPGTRLTVL.

The CDR3 nucleotides are TGTGCCAGCAGCTTAGACAGGGAGACCCAGTACTTC. This sequence encodes CASSLDRETQYF. The chain combines TRBV11-3 with TRBJ2-5, with no clear D. This CDR3 has 12 residues. The ends were cut back, 0 bases at V and 5 bases at J, with 4 bases in the middle. CDR1 and CDR2 from the germline V gene are SGHNT and YENEEA.

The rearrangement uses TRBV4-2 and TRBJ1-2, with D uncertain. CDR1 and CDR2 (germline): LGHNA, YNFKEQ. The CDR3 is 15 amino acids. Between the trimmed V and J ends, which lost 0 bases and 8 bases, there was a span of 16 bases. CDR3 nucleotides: TGTGCCAGCAGCCAAGATGGCCCCCAGTTGGCGGGCTACACCTTC. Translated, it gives CASSQDGPQLAGYTF.

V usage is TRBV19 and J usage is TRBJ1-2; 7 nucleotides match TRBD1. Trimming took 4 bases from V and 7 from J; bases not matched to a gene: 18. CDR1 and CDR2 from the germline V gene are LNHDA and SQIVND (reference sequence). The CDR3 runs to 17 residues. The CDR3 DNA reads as TGTGCCAGTAGTACAACCGGAGGGGGACAGACTTTGTCTGGCTACACCTTC. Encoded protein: CASSTTGGGQTLSGYTF. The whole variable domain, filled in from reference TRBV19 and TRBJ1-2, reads DGGITQSPKYLFRKEGQNVTLSCEQNLNHDAMYWYRQDPGQGLRLIYYSQIVNDFQKGDIAEGYSVSREKKESFPLTVTSAQKNPTAFYLCASSTTGGGQTLSGYTFGSGTRLTVV.

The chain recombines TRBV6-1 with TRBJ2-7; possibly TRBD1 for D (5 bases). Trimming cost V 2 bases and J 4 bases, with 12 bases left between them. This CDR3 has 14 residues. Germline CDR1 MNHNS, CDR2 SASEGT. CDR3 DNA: TGTGCCAGCAGTGAATCTCGAAGGGGATACGAGCAGTACTTC. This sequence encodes CASSESRRGYEQYF.

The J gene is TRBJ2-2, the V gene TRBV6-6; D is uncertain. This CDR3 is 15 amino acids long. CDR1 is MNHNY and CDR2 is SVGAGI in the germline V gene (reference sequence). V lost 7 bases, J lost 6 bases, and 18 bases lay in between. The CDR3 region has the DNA TGTGCCAGCACACGTCCTACTATTAAGTCCGGGGAGCTGTTTTTT. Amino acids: CASTRPTIKSGELFF.

The CDR3 nucleotides read TGTGCCAGCAGCTTAAAGCGACTAGCGGGAGCGGGTGAGCAGTTCTTC. This sequence encodes CASSLKRLAGAGEQFF. The rearrangement uses TRBV11-2 and TRBJ2-1; 12 nucleotides agree with TRBD2. J was trimmed by 9 bases and V by 2 bases; bases with no gene match: 8. This CDR3 region has 16 residues. CDR1 SGHAT and CDR2 FQNNGV come from the germline V gene.

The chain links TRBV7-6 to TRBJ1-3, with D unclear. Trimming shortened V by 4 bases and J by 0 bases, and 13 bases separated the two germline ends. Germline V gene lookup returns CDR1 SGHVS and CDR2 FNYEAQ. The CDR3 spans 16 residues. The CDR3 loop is CASSSPIYDSGNTIYF. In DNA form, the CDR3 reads TGTGCCAGCAGCTCCCCCATCTATGACTCTGGAAACACCATATATTTT.

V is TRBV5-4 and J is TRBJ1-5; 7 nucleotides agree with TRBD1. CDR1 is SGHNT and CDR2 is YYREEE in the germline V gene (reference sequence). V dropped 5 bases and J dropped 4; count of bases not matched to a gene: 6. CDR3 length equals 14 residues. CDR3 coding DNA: TGTGCCAGCAGTTCCGGGACAGATAATCAGCCCCAGCATTTT. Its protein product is CASSSGTDNQPQHF.

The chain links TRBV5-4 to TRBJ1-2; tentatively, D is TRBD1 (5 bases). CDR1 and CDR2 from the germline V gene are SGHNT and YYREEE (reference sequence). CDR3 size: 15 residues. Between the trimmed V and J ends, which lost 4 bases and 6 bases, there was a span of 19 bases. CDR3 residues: CASSPDPQGTDGYTF. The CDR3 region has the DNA TGTGCCAGCAGCCCAGACCCTCAGGGAACAGATGGCTACACCTTC.

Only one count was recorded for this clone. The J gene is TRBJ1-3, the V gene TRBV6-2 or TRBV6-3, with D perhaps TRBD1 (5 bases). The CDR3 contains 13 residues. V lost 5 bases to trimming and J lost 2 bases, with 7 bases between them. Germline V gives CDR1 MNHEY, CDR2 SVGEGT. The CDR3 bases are TGTGCCAGCAGTCCGACAGCTGGAAACACCATATATTTT. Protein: CASSPTAGNTIYF.

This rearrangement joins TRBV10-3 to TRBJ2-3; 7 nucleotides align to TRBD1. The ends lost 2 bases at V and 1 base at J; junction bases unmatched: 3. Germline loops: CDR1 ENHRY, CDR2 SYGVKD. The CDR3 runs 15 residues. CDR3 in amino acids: CAISEIQGGTDTQYF. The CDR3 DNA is TGTGCCATCAGTGAGATTCAGGGGGGCACAGATACGCAGTATTTT.

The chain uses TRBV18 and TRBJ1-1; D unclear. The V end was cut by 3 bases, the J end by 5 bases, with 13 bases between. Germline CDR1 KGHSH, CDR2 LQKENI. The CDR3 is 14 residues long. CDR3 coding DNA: TGTGCCAGCTCACCTAGCCCGAGAGAAACTGAAGCTTTCTTT. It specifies CASSPSPRETEAFF.

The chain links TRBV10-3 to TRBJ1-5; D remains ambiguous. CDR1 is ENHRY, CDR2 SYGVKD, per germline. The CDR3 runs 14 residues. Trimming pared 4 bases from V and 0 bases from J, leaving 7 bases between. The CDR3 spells CAISGDNSNQPQHF. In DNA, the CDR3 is TGTGCCATCAGTGGTGACAATAGCAATCAGCCCCAGCATTTT.

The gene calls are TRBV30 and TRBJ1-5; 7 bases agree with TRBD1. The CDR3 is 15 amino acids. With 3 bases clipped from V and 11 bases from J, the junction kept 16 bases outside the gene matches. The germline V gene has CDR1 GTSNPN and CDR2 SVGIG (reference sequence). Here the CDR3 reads CAWRPTGASGMAQHF. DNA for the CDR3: TGTGCCTGGAGACCCACAGGGGCCTCGGGAATGGCCCAGCATTTT.